The 5 T cell receptor beta chains below come from one sample, sequenced in a study of neurological immune-mediated disorders (dated by TCRdb to between 2018 and 2020). Preparation of the library involved 5' RACE. Sequencing instrument: Illumina HiSeq 2500. TCRdb passed the public sequencing reads through fastp at Q25 and MiXCR, retaining productive beta sequences. CDR3 protein sequences are deduplicated, and each keeps its most common genes and DNA. The sample yields about 38,000 distinct CDR3 sequences; approximately 5% were counted once. The ten largest clonotypes hold approximately 9.1% of the sample. The source material was CD4+ T cells from blood. The receptors originated from a man aged 18 to 29 in good health.

This clonotype was counted at least ten times. CDR3 amino acids: CATSDFEGGSTDTQYF. The DNA of the CDR3 is TGTGCCACCAGTGATTTTGAGGGTGGGAGCACAGATACGCAGTATTTT. V gene TRBV24-1 combines with J gene TRBJ2-3; D is possibly TRBD2 (5 bases). The ends were cut back, 1 base at V and 0 bases at J, with 10 bases in the middle. Germline CDR1 reads KGHDR; CDR2 reads SFDVKD. There are 16 residues in the CDR3.

The V call is TRBV6-2 or TRBV6-3, the J call TRBJ1-1; tentatively, D is TRBD1 (5 bases). Trimming shortened V by 6 bases and J by 8 bases, and 7 bases separated the two germline ends. Germline CDR1 reads MNHEY; CDR2 reads SVGEGT. The CDR3 totals 10 residues. The CDR3 sequence: CASSRDEAFF. The CDR3 bases are TGTGCCAGCAGCAGGGACGAAGCTTTCTTT.

Ten or more counts support this clonotype. The chain has TRBV29-1 and TRBJ1-1; D unresolved. The CDR3 consists of 11 residues. The germline V gene encodes CDR1 SQVTM and CDR2 ANQGSEA. V lost 7 bases and J 3 bases, leaving 9 bases between the germline ends. The CDR3 sequence: CSARWDTEAFF. The CDR3 DNA sequence: TGCAGCGCGCGGTGGGACACTGAAGCTTTCTTT.

This clonotype was observed at least ten times. In DNA, the CDR3 is TGTGCCTGGAGTGGTATCGGGGAGTTTAACTATGGCTACACCTTC. This codes for CAWSGIGEFNYGYTF. The chain recombines TRBV30 with TRBJ1-2; D gene unclear. Germline loops: CDR1 GTSNPN, CDR2 SVGIG (reference sequence). The CDR3 loop spans 15 amino acids. Trimming took off 1 base at V and 1 base at J, with 13 bases between the two ends.

This clonotype came up many times. The chain employs TRBV2 and TRBJ2-1; D could derive from TRBD1 or TRBD2 (5 bases each). V was cut by 5 bases and J by 10 bases, with 9 bases left in between. CDR3 length: 11 residues. Germline assignment: CDR1 SNHLY and CDR2 FYNNEI. The CDR3 spells CASSKEGEQFF. The CDR3 region has the DNA TGTGCCAGCAGTAAAGAGGGGGAGCAGTTCTTC.